The present TCR beta chain was sequenced within a study of naive CD8 T cells in extremely preterm neonates (dated by TCRdb to 2017 to 2019). A note on the overall study: An age range of 25-50 years is given for the adult participants in the abstract, whereas a range of 20-50 years is given in the methods. The study compared the TCRbeta CDR3 repertoires of sorted naive CD8+ T cells among four age groups: extremely preterm neonates, term neonates, young children and adults. Broader findings and caveats from the paper: A larger fraction of CDR3 nucleotide sequences was shared among preterm neonates (approximately 2.7%) than among term neonates (about 0.4%), young children (approximately 0.03%) and adults (around 0.01%). Among the limitations the authors pointed out were a small sample size and productive template counts that varied across preterm samples. Compared with the older groups, preterm CDR3s were shorter and closer to germline, carrying fewer N additions and showing less junctional trimming. Significantly lower iChao1 richness than in all other age groups (p < 0.05) and an even clone distribution were observed in preterm neonates, indicating a less rich repertoire. To track T cell development within individuals, the authors urged prospective longitudinal studies of preterm and term neonates.

From the cysteine up to the phenylalanine, the CDR3 has a length of 14 residues. Of all the DNA, just the CDR3 is kept, 42 bases in frame from base 1. The junction shows trimming of 4 bases on V and 5 bases on J, and the gene matches do not reach 4 bases of it. CDR1 SEHNR and CDR2 FQNEAQ were looked up in the germline V gene (reference sequence). TCRbeta CDR3 regions were amplified from genomic DNA by a two-step, bias-controlled multiplex PCR. The multiplex PCR included primers specific for each TRBV and TRBJ gene segment. The immunoSEQ Assay was used to generate the TCRbeta repertoire data. On the authors' methods: To merge closely related sequences, reads went through filtering and clustering using a relative-frequency ratio and a modified nearest-neighbor algorithm. V, D and J gene assignments for CDR3 sequences followed IMGT annotation. Template counts were quantified against synthetic TCR CDR3 analog sequences and normalized for PCR amplification bias. Only unique productive sequences, defined as in-frame CDR3 sequences lacking stop codons, were included in the analyses. The immunoSEQ Analyzer software was used to calculate clonality, defined as 1 minus Pielou's evenness, and iChao1 richness. Depending on the Shapiro-Wilk normality results, either Student's t-test or a non-parametric test was run in JMP for statistical testing. The source is immuneACCESS, and TCRdb retained only in-frame sequences with V and J called. Part of the clones is not carried over; for the studies checked, unresolved V genes explain less than half of this, and the remainder is unexplained. The V and J calls and the clone size are those of that table, but D and trimming were determined from the DNA. The table for this sample lists 4,000 to 6,000 clones; under 99% of them were counted only once. About 0.61% of the sample belongs to the ten largest clones.

The peripheral blood donors were five healthy children aged roughly 15-60 months who were having elective routine surgery, plus five healthy nonsmoking adults. The adult controls were healthy nonsmokers between about 20 and 55 years old, with a median age of approximately 36 years. A FACSAria III cell sorter was used to sort live, Annexin V-negative naive CD8+ T cells (CD3+CD8+CD45RA+CCR7+). Between roughly 18,000 and 110,000 naive CD8+ T cells were sorted per sample. Mononuclear cells were isolated from diluted blood by Ficoll-Paque density gradient centrifugation. Mononuclear cells were cryopreserved in 10% DMSO with around 90% FBS and stored long term at -150°C before sorting. After thawing, cells were stained with Annexin V along with antibodies against CD3, CD8, CCR7 and CD45RA. The DNeasy Blood and Tissue Kit was used to extract genomic DNA from sorted cell pellets that had been snap-frozen.

To note about this clone: It lacks a known antigen. No base qualities exist here, and no much larger clone lies one base off it.

This chain joins TRBV7-9 to TRBJ2-3; the junction holds 9 bases that match TRBD2. The TCR comes from a human donor in good health. Sequencing was carried out using naive CD8+ T cells from blood. The CDR3 protein sequence reads: CASSSATSGDTQYF. In nucleotide form, the sequence is TGTGCCAGCAGCTCCGCGACTAGCGGAGATACGCAGTATTTT.